This record looks at one T cell receptor beta chain sequence and its context. J was trimmed by 1 base and V by 5 bases; bases with no gene match: 7. The CDR3 has 15 residues. Germline-derived CDR1 and CDR2 are SEHNR and FQNEAQ (reference sequence). Study processing details: Reference gene primer amplification gave estimated nucleated cell counts. The table came from immunoSEQ multiplex PCR; TCRdb's copy has only in-frame clones and leaves some out. V, J and clone size derive from that table, while D and trimming were established from the DNA sequence. The sample includes roughly 180,000 clones, approximately 86% seen only once; the top ten take over 15%. The record originates from a study of blood T cell repertoires in COVID-19.

The sequenced material came from PBMCs or T cells enriched from blood (not recorded which). This TCR came from a man aged 55 to 70 who had recovered from COVID-19. This chain joins TRBV7-9 and TRBJ2-7, with 8 bases that match TRBD1. DNA for the CDR3: TGTGCCAGCAGCCGCGGGACAGGAGGATCCTACGAGCAGTACTTC. This translates into CASSRGTGGSYEQYF.